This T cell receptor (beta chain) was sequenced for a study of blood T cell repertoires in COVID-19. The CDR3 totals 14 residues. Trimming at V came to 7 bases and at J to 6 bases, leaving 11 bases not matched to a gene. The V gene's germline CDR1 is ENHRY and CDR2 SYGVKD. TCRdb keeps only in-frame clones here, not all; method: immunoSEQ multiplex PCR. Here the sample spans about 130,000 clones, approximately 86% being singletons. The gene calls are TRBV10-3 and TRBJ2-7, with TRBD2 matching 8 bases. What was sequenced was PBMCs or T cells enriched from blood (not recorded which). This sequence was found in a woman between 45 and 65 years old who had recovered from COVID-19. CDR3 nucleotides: TGTGCCATCACCCCCTCGGGGGGGGCGGGCGAGCAGTACTTC. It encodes CAITPSGGAGEQYF.